This TCR beta chain emerged from a study of shared clonotypes between healthy human individuals. Whole-study results and caveats: Rarefaction gave evidence that sorted-subset sequencing remained incomplete despite large depth. In contrast to clonotypes shared by all four donors, non-shared clonotypes had lower generation probabilities.

Note on this clone: What it recognizes is unknown.

As handled by the study authors: Junction-only sequences without quality scores came from ImmunoSEQ, so filtering differed. The repertoire was sequenced with immunoSEQ multiplex PCR; TCRdb's copy has only in-frame clones and lacks some. D and trimming were read from the DNA, whereas the V and J calls and clone size are those reported in that table. There are about 1.5 million clones in the sample; around 98% occur only once, and about 0.42% lies in the top ten. This TCR came from a man between 25 and 39 years old in good health. Sequenced: naive CD4+ T cells sorted from blood. The subset was: CD45RA+ positively selected.

The CDR3 region has the DNA TGTGCCAGCAGTTTAGAGGGGGGGGTGATCACAAACCCCTACGAGCAGTACTTC. Its protein is CASSLEGGVITNPYEQYF. The genes are TRBV28 and TRBJ2-7; possible D gene TRBD2, 7 bases. With 2 bases removed from V and 2 bases from J, the gap between germline ends came to 22 bases. The CDR3 has 18 residues. Germline V CDR1 and CDR2: MDHEN, SYDVKM.